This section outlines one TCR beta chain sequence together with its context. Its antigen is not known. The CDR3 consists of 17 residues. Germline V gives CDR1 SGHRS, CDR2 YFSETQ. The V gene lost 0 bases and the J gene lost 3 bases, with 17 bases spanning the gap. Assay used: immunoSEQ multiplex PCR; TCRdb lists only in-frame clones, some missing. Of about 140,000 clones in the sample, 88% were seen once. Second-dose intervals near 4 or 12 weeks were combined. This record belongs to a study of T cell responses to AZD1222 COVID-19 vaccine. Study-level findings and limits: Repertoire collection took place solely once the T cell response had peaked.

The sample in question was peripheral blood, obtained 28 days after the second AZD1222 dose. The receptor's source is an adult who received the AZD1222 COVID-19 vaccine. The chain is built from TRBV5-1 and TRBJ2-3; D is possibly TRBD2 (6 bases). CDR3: CASSLGALGEVTDTQYF. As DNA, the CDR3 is TGCGCCAGCAGCTTGGGGGCCCTAGGGGAGGTTACAGATACGCAGTATTTT.